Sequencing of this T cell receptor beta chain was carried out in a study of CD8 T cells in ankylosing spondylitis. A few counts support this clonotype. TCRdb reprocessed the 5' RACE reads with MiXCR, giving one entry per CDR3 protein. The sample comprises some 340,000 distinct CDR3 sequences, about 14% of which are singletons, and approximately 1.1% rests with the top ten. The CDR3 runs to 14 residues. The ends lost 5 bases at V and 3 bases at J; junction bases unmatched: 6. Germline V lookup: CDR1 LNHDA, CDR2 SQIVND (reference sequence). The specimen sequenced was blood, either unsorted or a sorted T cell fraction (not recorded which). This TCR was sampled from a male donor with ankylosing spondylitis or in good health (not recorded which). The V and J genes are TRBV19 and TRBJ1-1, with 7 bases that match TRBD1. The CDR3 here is CASSHGQVHTEAFF. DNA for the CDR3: TGTGCCAGTAGTCATGGACAGGTTCACACTGAAGCTTTCTTT.